The T cell receptor beta chain described here comes from a study of blood T cell repertoires in COVID-19. Overall study: Acute and convalescent COVID-19 samples came from the United States, Italy and Spain. PBMCs, B-cell-depleted T cells, or T cells were the source of the cDNA or gDNA that made up the material.

V gave up 3 bases and J gave up 2 bases; unmatched junction bases: 4. Germline CDR1 and CDR2: LGHNA and YNFKEQ. The CDR3 consists of 15 residues. Authors' analysis steps: How many nucleated cells were present was estimated from reference gene primer amplification. Sequencing used immunoSEQ multiplex PCR; TCRdb keeps in-frame clones, though not all of them. Clonal size and the V and J genes are those of that table, whereas D and trimming came from the DNA. The sample yields 110,000 to 150,000 clones, 88% seen once. The sequenced sample consisted of peripheral blood. The origin of this receptor is a woman aged 60-75 years with acute or convalescent COVID-19. The chain uses TRBV4-2 and TRBJ1-1, with 9 bases fitting TRBD1. CDR3 DNA: TGTGCCAGCAGCCAGTACAGGGGGCGAAACACTGAAGCTTTCTTT. This encodes CASSQYRGRNTEAFF.